This T cell receptor (beta chain) came from a study of T-cell reconstitution after alpha-beta-depleted transplantation in children. About this clonotype itself: The antigen is not known.

Unique molecular identifiers were incorporated when the TCRbeta library was constructed. Using its own MiXCR run on the PCR reads, TCRdb lists one record per CDR3 protein. The sample consists of around 420,000 distinct CDR3 sequences, roughly 15% of them appearing once. Germline-derived CDR1 and CDR2 are SGHRS and YFSETQ. The CDR3 is 14 residues long. V was clipped by 3 bases and J by 5 bases, with 14 bases between them. Study observations and caveats: Day-60 TCRbeta diversity that was high in some patients was derived from surviving recipient T cells and thymic progenitors. T-cell numbers and diversity, one year after transplant, stemmed largely from T cells that were newly produced. Expanded graft clones numbering several hundred reportedly gave rise to alpha-beta T cells about two months after transplant.

Sequenced material: PBMCs, mostly from graft donor cells, taken 360 days after TCRalphabeta/CD19-depleted stem cell transplant. V and J are TRBV5-1 and TRBJ2-5; a weak D match, TRBD1 (5 bases). The receptor was isolated from a boy in the first two years of life who had a stem cell transplant for Wiskott-Aldrich syndrome, so the T cells may come from the graft donor. The CDR3 protein is CASSSRGFSETQYF. The CDR3 nucleotides are TGCGCCAGCAGCTCAAGGGGATTTAGCGAGACCCAGTACTTC. The full variable domain, in which reference TRBV5-1 and TRBJ2-5 provide the parts outside the CDR3, is KAGVTQTPRYLIKTRGQQVTLSCSPISGHRSVSWYQQTPGQGLQFLFEYFSETQRNKGNFPGRFSGRQFSNSRSEMNVSTLELGDSALYLCASSSRGFSETQYFGPGTRLLVL.